This T cell receptor (beta chain) was captured in a study of Ad26.COV2.S vaccination and SARS-CoV-2 variants. As for the study in general: This donor came from the COV1001 trial of Ad26.COV2.S. Once or twice, 56 days apart, Ad26.COV2.S was delivered intramuscularly.

Broader study findings: Reportedly, spike-specific CD8+ and CD4+ T cell responses achieved substantial breadth once vaccination had taken place.

Treatment meaning: some 20 received Ad26.COV2.S at low or high dose, single or two shots; about 5 received placebo; per-sample allocation not given. Each sample was drawn 63 days after the first injection (of vaccine or placebo). This person who donated was an adult of 18-55 years in Boston. Profiling relied on immunoSEQ multiplex PCR, and the TCRdb table lists in-frame clones only, not all of them. Here the sample spans roughly 350,000 clones, 87% being singletons. This clone occurred a few times. What it binds is not known. V lost 5 bases and J lost 0, with 19 bases in between. CDR3 length: 17 residues. Germline loops: CDR1 SEHNR, CDR2 FQNEAQ (reference sequence).

The chain links TRBV7-9 to TRBJ1-2, with D possibly TRBD1 on 5 matching bases. The receptor comes from a person between 18 and 65 years old who received the Ad26.COV2.S COVID-19 vaccine or a placebo. The sample consisted of peripheral blood, taken in a trial of Ad26.COV2.S vaccine versus placebo. The CDR3 DNA is TGTGCCAGCAGCGACGGACACGGACTTTCCGCTAACTATGGCTACACCTTC. It translates to CASSDGHGLSANYGYTF.